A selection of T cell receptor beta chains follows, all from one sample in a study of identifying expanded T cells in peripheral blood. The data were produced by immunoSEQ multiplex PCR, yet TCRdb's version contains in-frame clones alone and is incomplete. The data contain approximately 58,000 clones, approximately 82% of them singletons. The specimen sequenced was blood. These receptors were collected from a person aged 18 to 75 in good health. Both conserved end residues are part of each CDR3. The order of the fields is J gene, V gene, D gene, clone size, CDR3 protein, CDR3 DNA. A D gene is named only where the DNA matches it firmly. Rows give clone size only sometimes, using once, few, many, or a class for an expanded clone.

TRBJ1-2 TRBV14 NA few CASSQGGYGYTF TGTGCCAGCAGCCAAGGTGGCTATGGCTACACCTTC
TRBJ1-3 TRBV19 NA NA CASSAGGMAGNTIYF TGTGCCAGTAGTGCGGGAGGGATGGCTGGAAACACCATATATTTT
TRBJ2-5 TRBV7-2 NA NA CASSLYAVQETQYF TGTGCCAGCAGCTTATATGCGGTCCAAGAGACCCAGTACTTC
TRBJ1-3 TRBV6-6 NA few CASSSGWGMGNTIYF TGTGCCAGCAGTTCAGGGTGGGGTATGGGAAACACCATATATTTT
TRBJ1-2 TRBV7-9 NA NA CASSLVANSGRGYTF TGTGCCAGCAGCTTAGTAGCCAACAGCGGCCGAGGCTACACCTTC
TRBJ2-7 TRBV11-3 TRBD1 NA CASSLGTGPYEQYF TGTGCCAGCAGCTTAGGGACAGGGCCCTACGAGCAGTACTTC
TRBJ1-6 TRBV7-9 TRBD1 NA CASSRDRGDSPLHF TGTGCCAGCAGCCGGGACAGGGGCGATTCACCCCTCCACTTT
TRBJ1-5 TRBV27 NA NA CASRRDALGENQPQHF TGTGCCAGCAGGAGAGACGCACTCGGTGAGAATCAGCCCCAGCATTTT
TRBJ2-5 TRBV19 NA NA CASSKAGGTQYF TGTGCCAGTAGTAAGGCGGGTGGGACCCAGTACTTC
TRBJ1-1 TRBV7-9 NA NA CASTLVASNTEAFF TGTGCCAGCACCTTAGTCGCTTCGAACACTGAAGCTTTCTTT
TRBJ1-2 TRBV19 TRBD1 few CASSTTDRGNANYGYTF TGTGCCAGTAGTACCACGGACAGGGGGAATGCTAACTATGGCTACACCTTC
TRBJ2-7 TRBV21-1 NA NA CASSNKISSGVLYEQYF TGTGCCAGCAGCAATAAAATTAGTAGCGGGGTTCTGTACGAGCAGTACTTC
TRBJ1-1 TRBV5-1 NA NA CASSLSWTVNEAFF TGCGCCAGCAGCTTGAGTTGGACAGTTAATGAAGCTTTCTTT
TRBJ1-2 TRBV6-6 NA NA CASGPGGRAHYGYTF TGTGCCAGCGGACCCGGAGGCAGGGCTCACTATGGCTACACCTTC
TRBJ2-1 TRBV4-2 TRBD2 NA CASSREGASGILYNEQFF TGTGCCAGCAGTAGGGAAGGGGCTAGCGGTATCCTCTACAATGAGCAGTTCTTC
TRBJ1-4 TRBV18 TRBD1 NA CASSPSTGGREKLFF TGTGCCAGCTCGCCGTCGACAGGGGGCCGTGAAAAACTGTTTTTT
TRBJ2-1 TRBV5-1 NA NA CASSLEGISYNEQFF TGCGCCAGCAGCTTGGAGGGGATCTCCTACAATGAGCAGTTCTTC
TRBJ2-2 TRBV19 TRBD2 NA CASRTPGTSNTGELFF TGTGCCAGTCGAACCCCCGGGACTAGCAACACCGGGGAGCTGTTTTTT
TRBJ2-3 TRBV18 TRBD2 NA CASSPLAGGPEDTQYF TGTGCCAGCTCACCATTAGCGGGAGGGCCGGAAGATACGCAGTATTTT
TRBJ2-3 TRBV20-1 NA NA CTGGLEDTQYF TGCACGGGGGGCCTAGAAGATACGCAGTATTTT
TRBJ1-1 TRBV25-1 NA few CASSSRDGREAFF TGTGCCAGCAGTAGCCGGGACGGACGTGAAGCTTTCTTT
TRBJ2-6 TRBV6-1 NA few CASSEDGGGANVLTF TGTGCCAGCAGTGAAGACGGGGGTGGGGCCAACGTCCTGACTTTC
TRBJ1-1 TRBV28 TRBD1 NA CASSLLTGVDTEAFF TGTGCCAGCAGTTTACTGACAGGGGTGGATACTGAAGCTTTCTTT
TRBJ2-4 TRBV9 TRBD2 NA CASSPTGTSGKAKNIQYF TGTGCCAGCAGCCCGACCGGGACTAGCGGGAAAGCCAAAAACATTCAGTACTTC
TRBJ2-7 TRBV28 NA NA CASSLNGQNYEQYF TGTGCCAGCAGTTTAAACGGACAGAACTACGAGCAGTACTTC